The 28 T cell receptor beta chains below were found in one sample sequenced in a study of cytotoxic CD8 clonotypes in ibrutinib-treated CLL. This table comes from immunoSEQ multiplex PCR, and its TCRdb copy is limited to in-frame clones, with some not included. Of about 25,000 clones in the sample, 65% to 80% were seen once. The material sequenced was PBMCs, taken after 12 months of ibrutinib treatment. The receptors here all came from a human donor with chronic lymphocytic leukemia.

This clone was seen a handful of times. This rearrangement joins TRBV9 to TRBJ1-4, with a weak D call TRBD1 (5 bases). Germline V lookup: CDR1 SGDLS, CDR2 YYNGEE. V was clipped by 7 bases and J by 10 bases, with 26 bases between them. CDR3 length: 16 residues. The CDR3 loop is CASSRDPKDHHGKLFF. The DNA of the CDR3 is TGTGCCAGCTCCCGGGACCCAAAGGACCACCATGGAAAACTGTTTTTT.

The chain combines TRBV6-6 with TRBJ1-2, with D possibly TRBD1 on 5 matching bases. Germline V gene lookup returns CDR1 MNHNY and CDR2 SVGAGI (reference sequence). Deletions cut 8 bases from V and 7 bases from J, with 23 bases between. The CDR3 extends over 15 amino acids. The CDR3 sequence is CASEEGLEGSAGYTF. Written as DNA, the CDR3 is TGTGCCAGCGAAGAGGGGTTAGAAGGGTCGGCTGGCTACACCTTC.

The chain employs TRBV4-3 and TRBJ1-6; TRBD1 agrees at 9 bases. The V segment lost 5 bases and the J segment 13 bases; nucleotides outside the gene matches: 12. CDR1 is LGHNA, CDR2 YSLEER, per germline. The CDR3 is made up of 15 amino acids. CDR3 region: CASSESGTGFSPLHF. Written as DNA, the CDR3 is TGCGCCAGCAGCGAATCCGGGACAGGGTTTTCCCCCCTCCACTTT.

This rearrangement joins TRBV30 to TRBJ1-1; D gene ambiguous. The ends were cut back, 3 bases at V and 5 bases at J, with 10 bases in the middle. The germline gives CDR1 GTSNPN, CDR2 SVGIG (reference sequence). This CDR3 has 12 amino acids. Here the CDR3 reads CAWSRRDTEAFF. The DNA for the CDR3 is TGTGCCTGGAGCCGGAGGGATACTGAAGCTTTCTTT.

A single count supports this clone. The genes are TRBV9 and TRBJ2-1, with D possibly being TRBD2 (5 bases). The CDR3 is 14 residues long. Germline CDR1 and CDR2: SGDLS and YYNGEE. V lost 3 bases, J lost 9 bases, and 16 bases lay in between. The CDR3 reads CASSGTGKWGEQFF. CDR3 bases: TGTGCCAGCAGCGGGACGGGAAAATGGGGTGAGCAGTTCTTC.

The rearrangement links TRBV2 to TRBJ2-5; no firm D call. CDR3 length: 12 residues. V shed 2 bases and J shed 5 bases, with 6 bases lying between them. Germline assignment: CDR1 SNHLY and CDR2 FYNNEI. The CDR3 DNA reads as TGTGCCAGCAGTGAATCCGGGGAGACCCAGTACTTC. This codes for CASSESGETQYF.

This clone turned up a few times. The chain links TRBV18 to TRBJ2-1, with D unclear. Germline-derived CDR1 and CDR2 are KGHSH and LQKENI. The length of the CDR3 is 12 residues. V was cut by 1 base and J by 10 bases, with 8 bases left in between. The CDR3 loop reads CASSPQEKEQFF. CDR3 nucleotide sequence: TGTGCCAGCTCACCACAGGAGAAAGAGCAGTTCTTC.

This clone was detected only a few times. This chain connects TRBV29-1 to TRBJ2-1, with TRBD1 matching over 8 bases. Trimming removed 4 bases from V and 7 bases from J; junction bases left unmatched: 6. Germline V gene data show CDR1 as SQVTM and CDR2 as ANQGSEA. The CDR3 runs to 13 residues. The CDR3: CSVGGQGRNEQFF. CDR3 sequence (DNA): TGCAGCGTTGGTGGACAGGGAAGGAATGAGCAGTTCTTC.

The V gene is TRBV15, the J gene TRBJ1-3; D is unresolved. V was clipped by 3 bases and J by 5 bases, with 8 bases between them. Germline CDR1 and CDR2: LNHNV and YYDKDF (reference sequence). This CDR3 is 13 amino acids long. The CDR3 region is CATSSPPRNTIYF. The CDR3 bases are TGTGCCACCAGCAGCCCACCTAGAAACACCATATATTTT.

J is TRBJ2-3 and V is TRBV15; D not certain. Trimming removed 5 bases from V and 5 bases from J, with 8 bases in between. The CDR3 has 12 residues. Per the germline V gene, CDR1 is LNHNV and CDR2 is YYDKDF (reference sequence). The CDR3 here is CATSEVGDTQYF. CDR3 coding DNA: TGTGCCACCAGCGAAGTAGGAGATACGCAGTATTTT.

The rearrangement joins TRBV6-5 to TRBJ2-7; 8 positions agree with TRBD2. This CDR3 comprises 14 residues. Germline assignment: CDR1 MNHEY and CDR2 SVGAGI. V lost 4 bases to trimming and J lost 5 bases; unmatched junction nucleotides: 7. This CDR3 reads CASSSPGGRDEQYF. CDR3 DNA sequence: TGTGCCAGCAGTTCCCCGGGGGGGCGCGACGAGCAGTACTTC.

The genes are TRBV5-6 and TRBJ2-6; D is unresolved. CDR1 is SGHDT, CDR2 YYEEEE, per germline. The CDR3 covers 13 residues. V was cut by 4 bases and J by 0 bases, with 2 bases left in between. The CDR3 nucleotides read TGTGCCAGCAGCCCCTCTGGGGCCAACGTCCTGACTTTC. It encodes CASSPSGANVLTF.

The chain couples TRBV30 to TRBJ1-2, with D perhaps TRBD1 (5 bases). Germline assignment: CDR1 GTSNPN and CDR2 SVGIG (reference sequence). The CDR3 loop spans 12 amino acids. Trimming pared 2 bases from V and 6 bases from J, leaving 10 bases between. The CDR3 spells CAWSSGRDGYTF. As DNA, the CDR3 is TGTGCCTGGAGTTCGGGACGTGATGGCTACACCTTC. The full variable domain, rest sourced from reference TRBV30 and TRBJ1-2, is SQTIHQWPATLVQPVGSPLSLECTVEGTSNPNLYWYRQAAGRGLQLLFYSVGIGQISSEVPQNLSASRPQDRQFILSSKKLLLSDSGFYLCAWSSGRDGYTFGSGTRLTVV.

V and J are TRBV5-1 and TRBJ1-4, with D perhaps matching TRBD1 (6 bases). There are 14 residues in the CDR3. Trimming left V 0 bases short and J 8 bases short, with 11 bases between. Germline V gene lookup returns CDR1 SGHRS and CDR2 YFSETQ. The CDR3 sequence: CASSLVGGLEKLFF. The DNA of the CDR3 is TGCGCCAGCAGCTTGGTTGGGGGGCTGGAAAAACTGTTTTTT.

V and J are TRBV5-1 and TRBJ2-7; 10 bases agree with TRBD1. Losses at the gene ends were 1 base for V and 2 bases for J; bases not matched to a gene: 3. The CDR3 is 15 amino acids. Germline CDR1 SGHRS, CDR2 YFSETQ. The CDR3 DNA reads as TGCGCCAGCAGCTTGTCGGGACAGGGGACCTACGAGCAGTACTTC. Amino acids: CASSLSGQGTYEQYF.

This clone was detected a few times. V is TRBV28 and J is TRBJ1-5; the D gene is possibly TRBD1 (5 bases). Germline assignment: CDR1 MDHEN and CDR2 SYDVKM. V was clipped by 5 bases and J by 9 bases, with 17 bases between them. This CDR3 is 14 amino acids long. Here the CDR3 DNA reads TGTGCCAGCAGTGTCCGGGACCACCGGTCGCCCCAGCATTTT. Its protein is CASSVRDHRSPQHF.

The chain couples TRBV9 to TRBJ2-7; perhaps TRBD2 as D (6 bases). The ends were cut back, 6 bases at V and 4 bases at J, with 23 bases in the middle. This CDR3 has 16 residues. Germline assignment: CDR1 SGDLS and CDR2 YYNGEE. The DNA for the CDR3 is TGTGCCAGCACTCAAGTGGGTTCCGGGAGCGTTTACGAGCAGTACTTC. It is translated as CASTQVGSGSVYEQYF.

This clone was seen only once. The V call is TRBV18, the J call TRBJ2-7; no definite D call. CDR1 and CDR2 from the germline V gene are KGHSH and LQKENI. With 6 bases removed from V and 0 bases from J, the gap between germline ends came to 6 bases. This CDR3 is 12 amino acids long. The CDR3 nucleotides read TGTGCCAGCTCTCCGACCTCCTACGAGCAGTACTTC. This sequence encodes CASSPTSYEQYF.

The rearrangement joins TRBV19 to TRBJ1-4, with 7 bases that match TRBD1. J lost 0 bases, V lost 5 bases, and 6 bases had no gene match. The CDR3 is 16 amino acids. Looked up from germline, CDR1 is LNHDA and CDR2 is SQIVND (reference sequence). As DNA, the CDR3 is TGTGCCAGTAGTTTGGCCGGGACAGCAACTAATGAAAAACTGTTTTTT. This codes for CASSLAGTATNEKLFF. Drawing the rest from reference TRBV19 and TRBJ1-4, the complete variable domain is DGGITQSPKYLFRKEGQNVTLSCEQNLNHDAMYWYRQDPGQGLRLIYYSQIVNDFQKGDIAEGYSVSREKKESFPLTVTSAQKNPTAFYLCASSLAGTATNEKLFFGSGTQLSVL.

The chain combines TRBV10-2 with TRBJ2-2; D is tentatively TRBD1 or TRBD2 (6 bases each). V was clipped by 0 bases and J by 11 bases, with 10 bases between them. Germline CDR1 reads WSHSY; CDR2 reads SAAADI. The length of the CDR3 is 13 residues. CDR3: CASSESRGVELFF. Written as DNA, the CDR3 is TGCGCCAGCAGTGAGTCGAGGGGGGTAGAGCTGTTTTTT.

The gene calls are TRBV20-1 and TRBJ2-5; TRBD2 matches at 7 bases. With 3 bases clipped from V and 5 bases from J, the junction kept 0 bases outside the gene matches. The CDR3 covers 11 residues. CDR1 and CDR2 from the germline V gene are DFQATT and SNEGSKA (reference sequence). In DNA, the CDR3 is TGCAGTGCTAGCGGGGGGGAGACCCAGTACTTC. This gives the protein CSASGGETQYF.

CDR3 sequence (DNA): TGTGCCAGCAGCTCCCCGCAGGGGGCCGAGAACGAGCAGTACTTC. As protein: CASSSPQGAENEQYF. The J gene is TRBJ2-7, the V gene TRBV13; 8 bases map to TRBD1. Germline loops: CDR1 PRHDT, CDR2 FYEKMQ (reference sequence). V shed 4 bases and J 5 bases; nucleotides not matched to a gene: 10. The CDR3 extends over 15 amino acids.

CDR3 coding DNA: TGCGCCAGCAGTGGGCAGGTCGGGGAGCTGTTTTTT. As protein: CASSGQVGELFF. V and J are TRBV10-2 and TRBJ2-2; D is unclear. This CDR3 region has 12 residues. The V end lost 4 bases, the J end lost 7 bases, and 7 bases lay between the germline ends. Germline V gene sequence: CDR1 WSHSY, CDR2 SAAADI.

The chain combines TRBV30 with TRBJ2-1; TRBD2 aligns across 14 bases. This CDR3 region has 19 residues. Germline values: CDR1 GTSNPN, CDR2 SVGIG (reference sequence). J lost 12 bases, V lost 3 bases, and 22 bases had no gene match. As DNA, the CDR3 is TGTGCCTGGAGCAAGGAAGGACTAGCGGGGGGAGAGACTACAATGACGCAGTTCTTC. It is translated as CAWSKEGLAGGETTMTQFF.

The gene calls are TRBV30 and TRBJ2-2, with unresolved D. Trimming took 5 bases from V and 10 from J, leaving 20 bases between them. Per the germline V gene, CDR1 is GTSNPN and CDR2 is SVGIG (reference sequence). CDR3 size: 14 residues. In nucleotides, the CDR3 is TGTGCCTGGGGTGAACTCTTGGGGTTTGAGGAGCTGTTTTTT. Amino acid sequence: CAWGELLGFEELFF.

The table lists this clone with a few counts. This chain connects TRBV4-1 to TRBJ1-4; TRBD1 matches 11 bases. J gave up 7 bases and V 4 bases, and 5 bases lay outside the gene matches. The germline gives CDR1 MGHRA, CDR2 YSYEKL. The CDR3 totals 15 residues. CDR3 in amino acids: CASSPEGTGGEKLFF. In DNA, the CDR3 is TGCGCCAGCAGCCCGGAAGGGACAGGGGGTGAAAAACTGTTTTTT.

V and J are TRBV9 and TRBJ2-2, with D maybe TRBD1 (5 bases). From germline, CDR1 is SGDLS and CDR2 YYNGEE. The CDR3 sequence is 15 residues long. Trimming removed 4 bases from V and 1 base from J, with 11 bases in between. CDR3 sequence reads: CASSLRQGNTGELFF. Here the CDR3 DNA reads TGTGCCAGCAGCTTAAGGCAGGGGAACACCGGGGAGCTGTTTTTT.

The chain links TRBV7-8 to TRBJ2-2; D assignment may be TRBD1 or TRBD2 (5 bases each). This CDR3 spans 15 amino acids. V gave up 5 bases and J gave up 6 bases, with 16 bases separating them. Germline CDR1 SGHVS, CDR2 FQNEAQ. As DNA, the CDR3 is TGTGCCAGCAGCGACTCTCGGGGCTGGGCCGGGGAGCTGTTTTTT. Protein product: CASSDSRGWAGELFF.